This T cell receptor beta chain is drawn from a study of cytomegalovirus exposure and HLA in healthy donors. Study outcomes and limitations: Other equally common chains were less clonally expanded than HLA-associated TCR beta chains, a later analysis showed. Reportedly, cytomegalovirus status was diagnosed with high sensitivity and specificity.

The count of this clone is one. Its target is not known. V shed 0 bases, J shed 1 base, and the junction held 7 bases outside the gene matches. CDR1 GTSNPN and CDR2 SVGIG come from the germline V gene (reference sequence). This CDR3 region has 17 residues. 60 Vbeta and 13 Jbeta primers were used in PCR. Generated by immunoSEQ multiplex PCR, the TCRdb table keeps only in-frame clones and is missing some. The sample includes approximately 100,000 clones, more than 60% seen only once; the top ten take about 2.5%. The gene calls are TRBV30 and TRBJ2-4; TRBD2 matches at 9 bases. Sequenced input: PBMCs. The TCR sequence derives from a man aged 50-59 years in good health and CMV-seronegative. CDR3 bases: TGTGCCTGGAGTGTACTGGCGGGAGGGTGGGCCAAAAACATTCAGTACTTC. It codes for CAWSVLAGGWAKNIQYF.